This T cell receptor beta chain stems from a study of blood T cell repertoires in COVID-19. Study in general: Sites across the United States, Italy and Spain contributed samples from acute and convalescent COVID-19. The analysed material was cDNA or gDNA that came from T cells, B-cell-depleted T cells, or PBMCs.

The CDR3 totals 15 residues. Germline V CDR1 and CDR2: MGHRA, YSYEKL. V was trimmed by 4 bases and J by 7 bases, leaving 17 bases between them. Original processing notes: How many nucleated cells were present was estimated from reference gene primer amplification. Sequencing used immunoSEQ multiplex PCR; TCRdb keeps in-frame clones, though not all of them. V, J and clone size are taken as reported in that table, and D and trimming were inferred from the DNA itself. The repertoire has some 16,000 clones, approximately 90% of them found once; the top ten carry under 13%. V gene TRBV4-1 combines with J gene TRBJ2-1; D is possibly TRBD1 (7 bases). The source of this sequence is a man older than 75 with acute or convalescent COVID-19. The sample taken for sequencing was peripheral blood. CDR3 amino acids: CASSRDDRAGNEQFF. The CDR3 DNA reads TGCGCCAGCAGCCGAGACGACAGGGCGGGAAATGAGCAGTTCTTC.